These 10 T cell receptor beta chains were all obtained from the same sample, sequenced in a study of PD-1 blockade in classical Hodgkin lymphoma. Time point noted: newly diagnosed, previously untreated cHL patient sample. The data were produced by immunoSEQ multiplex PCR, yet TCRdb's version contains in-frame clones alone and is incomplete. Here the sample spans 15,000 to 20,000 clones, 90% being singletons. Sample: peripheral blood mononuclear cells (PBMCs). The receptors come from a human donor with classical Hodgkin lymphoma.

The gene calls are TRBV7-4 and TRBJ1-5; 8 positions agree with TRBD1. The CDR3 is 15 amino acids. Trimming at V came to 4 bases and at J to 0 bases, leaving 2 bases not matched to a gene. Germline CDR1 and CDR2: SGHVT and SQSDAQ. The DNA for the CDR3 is TGTGCCAGCAGCTCAGACAGGGGTAGCAATCAGCCCCAGCATTTT. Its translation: CASSSDRGSNQPQHF.

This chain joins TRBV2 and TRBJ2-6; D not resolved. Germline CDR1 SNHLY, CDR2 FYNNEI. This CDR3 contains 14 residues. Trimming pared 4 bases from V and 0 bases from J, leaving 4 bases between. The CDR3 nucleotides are TGTGCCAGCAGTGCCGGCTCTGGGGCCAACGTCCTGACTTTC. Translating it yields CASSAGSGANVLTF.

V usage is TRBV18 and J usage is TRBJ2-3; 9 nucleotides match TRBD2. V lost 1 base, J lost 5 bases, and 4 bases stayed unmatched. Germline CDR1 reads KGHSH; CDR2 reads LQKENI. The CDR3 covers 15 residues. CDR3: CASSPRAGGGDTQYF. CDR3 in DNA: TGTGCCAGCTCACCACGAGCGGGAGGAGGAGATACGCAGTATTTT.

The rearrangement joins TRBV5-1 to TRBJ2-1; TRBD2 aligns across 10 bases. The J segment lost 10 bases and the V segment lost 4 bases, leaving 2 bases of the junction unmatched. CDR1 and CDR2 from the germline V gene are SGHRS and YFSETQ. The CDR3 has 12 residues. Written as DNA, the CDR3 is TGCGCCAGCAGCGCGGGACTAGCGGAGCAGTTCTTC. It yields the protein CASSAGLAEQFF. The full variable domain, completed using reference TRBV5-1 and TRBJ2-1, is KAGVTQTPRYLIKTRGQQVTLSCSPISGHRSVSWYQQTPGQGLQFLFEYFSETQRNKGNFPGRFSGRQFSNSRSEMNVSTLELGDSALYLCASSAGLAEQFFGPGTRLTVL.

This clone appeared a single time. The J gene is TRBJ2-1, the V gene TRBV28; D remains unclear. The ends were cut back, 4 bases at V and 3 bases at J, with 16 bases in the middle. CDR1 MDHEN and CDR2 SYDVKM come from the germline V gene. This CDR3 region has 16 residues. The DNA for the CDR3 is TGTGCCAGCAGTTCTCCTTACCGAAACGTCTACAATGAGCAGTTCTTC. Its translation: CASSSPYRNVYNEQFF.

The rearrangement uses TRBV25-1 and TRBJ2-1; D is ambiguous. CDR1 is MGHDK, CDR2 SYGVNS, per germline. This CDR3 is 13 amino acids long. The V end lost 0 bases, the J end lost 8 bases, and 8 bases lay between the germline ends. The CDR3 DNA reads TGTGCCAGCAGTGAATATAAGGCGGATGAGCAGTTCTTC. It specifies CASSEYKADEQFF.

The CDR3 loop is CASSRNQLTSGTDTQYF. The CDR3 DNA is TGCGCCAGCAGCCGAAATCAACTGACTAGCGGCACAGATACGCAGTATTTT. This sequence joins TRBV5-1 and TRBJ2-3, with 8 bases that match TRBD2. The CDR3 contains 17 residues. The V gene's germline CDR1 is SGHRS and CDR2 YFSETQ. With 4 bases clipped from V and 1 base from J, the junction kept 11 bases outside the gene matches.

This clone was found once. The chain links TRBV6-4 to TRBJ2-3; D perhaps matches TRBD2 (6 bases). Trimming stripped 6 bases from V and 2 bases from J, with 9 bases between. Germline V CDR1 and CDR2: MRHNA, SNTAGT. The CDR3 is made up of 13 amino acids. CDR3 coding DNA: TGTGCCAGCAGCAAGGACTACACAGATACGCAGTATTTT. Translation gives CASSKDYTDTQYF.

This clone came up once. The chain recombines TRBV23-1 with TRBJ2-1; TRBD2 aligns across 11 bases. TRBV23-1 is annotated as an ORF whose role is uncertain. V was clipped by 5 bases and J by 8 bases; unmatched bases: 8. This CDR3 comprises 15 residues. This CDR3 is CASSWELAGVDEQFF. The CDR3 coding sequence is TGCGCCAGCAGTTGGGAACTAGCGGGAGTTGATGAGCAGTTCTTC.

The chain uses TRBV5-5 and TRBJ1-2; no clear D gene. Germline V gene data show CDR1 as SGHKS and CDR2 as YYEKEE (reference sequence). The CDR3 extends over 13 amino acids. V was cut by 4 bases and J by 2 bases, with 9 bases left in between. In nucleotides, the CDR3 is TGTGCCAGCAGCACATCAGAGAACTATGGCTACACCTTC. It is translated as CASSTSENYGYTF. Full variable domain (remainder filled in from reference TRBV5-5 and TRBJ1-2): DAGVTQSPTHLIKTRGQQVTLRCSPISGHKSVSWYQQVLGQGPQFIFQYYEKEERGRGNFPDRFSARQFPNYSSELNVNALLLGDSALYLCASSTSENYGYTFGSGTRLTVV.